This passage covers 2 T cell receptor beta chains from one sample sequenced in a study of blood T cell repertoires in COVID-19. Assay used: immunoSEQ multiplex PCR; TCRdb lists only in-frame clones, some missing. The profile shows hundreds of thousands of clones, approximately 85% of them singletons. Input material: PBMCs or T cells enriched from blood (not recorded which). The receptors derive from a woman aged 25-40 years who had recovered from COVID-19.

V and J are TRBV5-4 and TRBJ2-5; D unresolved. Germline V lookup: CDR1 SGHNT, CDR2 YYREEE (reference sequence). Deletions cut 2 bases from V and 1 base from J, with 6 bases between. The CDR3 is made up of 13 amino acids. CDR3 coding DNA: TGTGCCAGCAGCTTCGGAGCCCAAGAGACCCAGTACTTC. Translating gives CASSFGAQETQYF.

CDR3 sequence: CASSVASYTDTQYF. In nucleotides, the CDR3 is TGTGCCAGCAGCGTAGCTAGCTACACAGATACGCAGTATTTT. The genes are TRBV9 and TRBJ2-3; D may be TRBD2 (5 bases). The CDR3 consists of 14 residues. The germline gives CDR1 SGDLS, CDR2 YYNGEE. Trimming took 0 bases from V and 2 from J, leaving 7 bases between them.